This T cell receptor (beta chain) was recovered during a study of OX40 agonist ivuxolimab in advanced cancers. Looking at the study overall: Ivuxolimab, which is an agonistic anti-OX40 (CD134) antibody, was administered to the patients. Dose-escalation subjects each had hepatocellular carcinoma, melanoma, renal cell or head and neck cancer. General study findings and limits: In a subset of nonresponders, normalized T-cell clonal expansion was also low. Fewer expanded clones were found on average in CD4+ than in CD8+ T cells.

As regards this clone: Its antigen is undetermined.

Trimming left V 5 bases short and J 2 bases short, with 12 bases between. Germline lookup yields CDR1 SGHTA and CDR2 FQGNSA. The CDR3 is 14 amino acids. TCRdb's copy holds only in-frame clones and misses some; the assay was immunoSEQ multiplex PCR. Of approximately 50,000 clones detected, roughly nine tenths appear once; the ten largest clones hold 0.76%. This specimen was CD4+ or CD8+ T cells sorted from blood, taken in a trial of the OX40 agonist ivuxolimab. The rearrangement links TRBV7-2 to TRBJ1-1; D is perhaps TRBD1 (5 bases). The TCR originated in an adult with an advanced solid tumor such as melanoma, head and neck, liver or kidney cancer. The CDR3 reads CASSTWTLNTEAFF. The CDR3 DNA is TGTGCCAGCAGCACCTGGACACTAAACACTGAAGCTTTCTTT.